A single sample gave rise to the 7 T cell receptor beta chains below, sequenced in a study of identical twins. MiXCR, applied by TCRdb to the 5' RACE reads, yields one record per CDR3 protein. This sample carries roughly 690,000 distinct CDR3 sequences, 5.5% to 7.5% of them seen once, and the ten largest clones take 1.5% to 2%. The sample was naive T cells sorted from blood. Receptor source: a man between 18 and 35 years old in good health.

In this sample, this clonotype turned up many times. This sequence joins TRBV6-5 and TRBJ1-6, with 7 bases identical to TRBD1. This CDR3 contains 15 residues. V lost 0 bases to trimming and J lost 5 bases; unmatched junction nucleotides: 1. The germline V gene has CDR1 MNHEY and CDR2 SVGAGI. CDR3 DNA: TGTGCCAGCAGTTACTCGGGACAGAATAATTCACCCCTCCACTTT. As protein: CASSYSGQNNSPLHF.

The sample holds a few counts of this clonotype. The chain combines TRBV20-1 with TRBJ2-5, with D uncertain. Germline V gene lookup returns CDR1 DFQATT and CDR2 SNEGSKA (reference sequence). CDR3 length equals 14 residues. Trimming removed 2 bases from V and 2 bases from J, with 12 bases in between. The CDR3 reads CSARPSFAQETQYF. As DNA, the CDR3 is TGCAGTGCTAGACCATCCTTCGCACAAGAGACCCAGTACTTC.

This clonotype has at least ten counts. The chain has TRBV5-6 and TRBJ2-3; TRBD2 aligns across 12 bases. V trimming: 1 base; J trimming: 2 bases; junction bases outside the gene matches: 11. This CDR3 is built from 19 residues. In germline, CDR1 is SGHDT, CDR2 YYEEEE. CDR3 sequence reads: CASSLPGGRTSGITDTQYF. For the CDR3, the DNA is TGTGCCAGCAGCTTGCCCGGGGGACGGACTAGCGGGATCACAGATACGCAGTATTTT. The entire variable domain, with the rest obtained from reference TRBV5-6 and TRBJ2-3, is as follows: DAGVTQSPTHLIKTRGQQVTLRCSPKSGHDTVSWYQQALGQGPQFIFQYYEEEERQRGNFPDRFSGHQFPNYSSELNVNALLLGDSALYLCASSLPGGRTSGITDTQYFGPGTRLTVL.

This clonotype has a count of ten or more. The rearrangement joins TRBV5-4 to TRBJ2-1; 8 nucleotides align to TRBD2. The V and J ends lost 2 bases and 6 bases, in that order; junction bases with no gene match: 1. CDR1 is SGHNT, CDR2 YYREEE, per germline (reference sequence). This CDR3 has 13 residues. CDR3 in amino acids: CASSFLAGNEQFF. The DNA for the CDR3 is TGTGCCAGCAGCTTTCTAGCGGGCAATGAGCAGTTCTTC.

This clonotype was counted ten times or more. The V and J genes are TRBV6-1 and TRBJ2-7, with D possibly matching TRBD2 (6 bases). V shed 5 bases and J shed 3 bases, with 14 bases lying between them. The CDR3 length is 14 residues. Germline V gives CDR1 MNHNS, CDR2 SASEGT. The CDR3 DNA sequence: TGTGCCAGCAGTCGGGGGTGGTTGGGCTACGAGCAGTACTTC. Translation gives CASSRGWLGYEQYF.

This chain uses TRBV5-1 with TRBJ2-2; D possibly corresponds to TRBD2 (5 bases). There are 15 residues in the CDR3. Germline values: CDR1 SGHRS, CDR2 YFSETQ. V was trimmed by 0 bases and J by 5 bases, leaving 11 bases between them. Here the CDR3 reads CASSLVDSETGELFF. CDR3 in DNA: TGCGCCAGCAGCTTGGTGGACTCAGAAACCGGGGAGCTGTTTTTT.

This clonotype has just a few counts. The CDR3 loop is CASSQGGPGAEAFF. For the CDR3, the DNA is TGTGCCAGCAGTCAAGGGGGTCCCGGCGCTGAAGCTTTCTTT. V is TRBV2 and J is TRBJ1-1; the D gene is possibly TRBD1 (6 bases). Germline-derived CDR1 and CDR2 are SNHLY and FYNNEI. This CDR3 comprises 14 residues. V dropped 5 bases and J dropped 6 bases, with 16 bases sitting between them.